This TCR beta chain originates from a study of cytomegalovirus exposure and HLA in healthy donors listed by TCRdb under 2017. With respect to the entire study: An earlier analysis of approximately 590 of the donors reported approximately 270 Gb of sequence data and more than 90 million unique TCR beta sequences from roughly 200 million T cells. An early release that covered 640 HLA-typed donors contained around 300 gigabases of sequencing data and around 85 million unique TCR sequences. Among the roughly 400 genotyped donors, under 90% belonged to the genetic ancestry cluster associated with self-reported Caucasian donors. The study aimed to test whether cataloging public T cell receptors could reveal signatures of past pathogen exposure. The study profiled the T cell repertoires of under 850 subjects by immunosequencing and related them to cytomegalovirus serostatus. A separate validation cohort of 100 to 150 different subjects was used in addition to the roughly 670-subject first cohort. High-throughput TCR immunosequencing, statistical association of individual TCRs with disease status, and machine learning were combined to predict cytomegalovirus infection status. A later analysis re-analyzed previously published TCR beta repertoires from roughly 600 donors and added high-resolution HLA genotyping to study TCR occurrence patterns. In the later analysis, no new phenotypic data were used to find candidate immune exposures; instead, reliance was placed on TCR beta sequences and their occurrence across donors. To decide whether each TCR beta V gene segment behaved as functional or pseudogenic, an earlier analysis of some 570 of the donors relied on high-throughput TCR beta sequencing. Alongside the repertoire data, information on donor age, sex, ethnicity and CMV serostatus was compiled. Genome-wide SNP genotypes for about 65% of the 666 donors were used in a later genetic analysis, which treated that subset as a discovery cohort. Every repertoire in the discovery cohort had been generated on one and the same sequencing platform. Class I and class II HLA loci were covered by the typing at four-digit resolution. Typing coverage differed by locus: A, B, C, DRB1 and DQB1 were typed in about 629-640 donors, DQA1 in about 500, DPA1 in 600 to 610, and DPB1 in approximately 450. Roughly 5 DR-DQ haplotypes were treated as single units for association and clustering because of strong linkage in the cohort. Across some 400 genotyped donors of the cohort, an average of about 240,000 unique TCR beta nucleotide sequences per donor were sequenced, and roughly 17% of those sequences were non-productive. Summary of the overall study and its limitations: According to a later analysis, TCR association rates differed among HLA loci, with DRB1 alleles showing the most associated TCRs and HLA-C alleles showing the fewest. Most CMV-associated TCR beta chains appeared to be HLA-restricted in a later analysis, and the HLA associations seemed to be driven largely by CMV exposure. Compared with equally common non-associated chains, HLA-associated TCR beta chains in a later analysis were more clonally expanded and had lower generation probabilities. Linkage disequilibrium might explain the correlated functional status among segregating V segments, but an unknown experimental factor could not be excluded. Assigning TCR associations to individual alleles was difficult when HLA alleles, especially DR and DQ, strongly co-occurred. The 87-base-pair reads could not distinguish some IMGT-functional V segments, including TRBV6-2 and TRBV6-3, so those segments were excluded. A further reported finding was that TCR beta sequences accurately predicted the HLA-A and HLA-B alleles for most subjects in the first cohort. A cluster of highly shared sequence variants was judged likely to be a technical artifact of the sequencing pipeline. The earlier analysis of approximately 560 of the donors excluded seventeen rarely observed V segments, including chromosome 9 orphons, because counts were too low. A later analysis reported that several top co-occurrence clusters appeared linked to parvovirus B19, influenza, CMV and Epstein-Barr virus. According to the authors, the approach could potentially be generalized to other disease states and immunological phenotypes. Compared with the roughly 670-donor mean, donors in an Asian-associated ancestry cluster had fewer N-insertions in productive TCRs, according to a later genetic analysis. Three of the identified cytomegalovirus-associated TCR beta chains were confirmed in vitro to be specific for cytomegalovirus antigens. Sequencing depth was assumed to be roughly uniform across donors in the presence/absence analyses, though that assumption may not hold. Most TCR sequences were observed very rarely across donors, whereas some public TCRs were present in many individuals. CMV serostatus was the only immune exposure information available for the cohort. V-gene and J-gene trimming of TCR beta chains was associated with a missense DCLRE1C variant in a later genetic analysis, and the association was replicated in an independent cohort. In a later analysis, some 18,000 TCR beta sequences were associated with specific HLA alleles at a false discovery rate of 0.05. This cohort had only TCR beta chains sequenced, and the lack of alpha or paired-chain data limited which features could be detected. Because some donors lacked HLA typing at each locus, the association tests relied only on the typed subset. The study listed 150 to 200 TCR beta chains as associated with cytomegalovirus. In an earlier analysis of roughly 560 of the donors, most TCR beta V segments were observed in productive rearrangements about 87% or about 30% of the time, broadly matching IMGT annotations. In both the original and validation cohorts, the classifier was reported to diagnose cytomegalovirus status with high specificity and sensitivity.

The sample holds one count of this clone. Its antigen has not been determined. No base quality information exists; no much larger clone differs at one position. The library was obtained by the immunoSEQ multiplex PCR assay. For the multiplex PCR, a mixture combining 60 forward primers for TCR Vbeta segments and 13 reverse primers for TCR Jbeta segments was used. A multiplex PCR assay on genomic DNA amplified the CDR3 region of rearranged TCR beta genes. Amplified TCR beta libraries were sequenced as 87-base-pair reads on the Illumina HiSeq System. The paper's processing steps were these. Across the 666 repertoires, a later analysis counted some 80 million unique TCR beta chains, around 10 million of which were shared by at least two donors. Raw reads were error-corrected and collapsed into unique sequences with a nearest-neighbor algorithm that merged closely related sequences to remove PCR and sequencing errors. CDR3 sequences were aligned to IMGT reference sequences to assign V, D and J gene segments. For a sequence to be retained, a match of at least six nucleotides was required to both a V gene segment and a J gene segment. A rearrangement was called productive if the CDR3 had no stop codons and remained in frame with V and J, and every other rearrangement was called non-productive. CDR3 was defined according to IMGT convention as the region running from the second conserved V-encoded cysteine to the conserved J-encoded phenylalanine. The earlier analysis of 500 to 600 of the donors excluded sequences that lacked an unambiguous match to a single V gene segment. An earlier analysis of several hundred of the donors called V segments functional above 56.7% productive rearrangements and segregating when the between-donor standard deviation exceeded 5%. To diagnose cytomegalovirus status from the catalog of TCR beta chain sequences, a statistical classification framework was built. A later analysis assigned V and J genes by comparing TCR nucleotide sequences with IMGT/GENE-DB human TR gene sequences. In a later analysis, CDR3 sequences and most-parsimonious VDJ recombination scenarios were assigned using the TCRdist pipeline. A later analysis defined each TCR beta chain by its CDR3 amino acid sequence plus V-gene family, and excluded reads lacking a unique V-gene family. In a later analysis, nearly 600 highly shared, low-generation-probability nucleotide sequences were removed to address suspected cross-contamination and a sequencing artifact. In a later analysis, a clonal expansion index was calculated for each public chain from normalized within-repertoire ranks of inferred template counts. Generation probabilities in a later analysis came from a VDJ recombination model fitted to out-of-frame rearrangements, and those results were checked against IGoR. Hypergeometric tests were used in a later analysis to score TCR-TCR, TCR-HLA and TCR-CMV co-occurrence, with a repertoire-size bias correction applied to the TCR pairs. False discovery rates were estimated in a later analysis by permuting HLA or CMV assignments 20 times. In a later analysis, co-occurring TCRs were grouped with DBSCAN, and TCRdist sequence similarity was added when clustering was performed within HLA-allele-positive subsets. Repertoires with fewer than 30,000 or more than 120,000 public chains, plus five repertoires with anomalous nucleotide sharing, were excluded from co-occurrence clustering. Imported from immuneACCESS, the table was reduced by TCRdb to in-frame sequences with V and J called. These copies leave out some clones; in studies compared against another copy, an unresolved V gene accounts for under half, and the cause of the remainder is not known. V and J calls and clone size come straight from that table; D and trimming were deduced from the DNA. This sample is represented by over 200,000 clones; 60% to 80% of them were singletons. The ten largest clones capture around 4% of the sample.

The cohort consisted of 666 healthy bone marrow donors. At the time of sampling, all cohort members were nominally healthy, though unrecorded immune exposures were likely present. The donor was CMV seronegative and was included in the group of 352 seronegative cohort members. Each donor provided a peripheral blood sample, and peripheral blood mononuclear cells were used for TCR beta sequencing. Genomic DNA extraction from the blood cell samples was performed with the Qiagen DNeasy Blood Extraction Kit. For CDR1 and CDR2, the germline V gene lists SGDLS and YYNGEE. The cysteine opens and the phenylalanine closes a CDR3 of 17 amino acids. The retained sequence is limited to the CDR3, 51 bases, with the frame set at the first base. V is trimmed back by 0 bases and J by 4 bases, and the junction contains 8 bases that no gene match accounts for.

This clonotype was sampled from a male donor in good health and CMV-seronegative. The sequenced sample consisted of PBMCs. The V and J segments used are TRBV9 and TRBJ2-3; TRBD2 matches 10 bases in the middle. Read as DNA, the sequence is TGTGCCAGCAGCGTAGGCGGAGCGGGAGGGCCCCCAGATACGCAGTATTTT. Its product reads: CASSVGGAGGPPDTQYF.